This T cell receptor (beta chain) was captured in a study of identical twins. Findings and caveats of the study: Weaker excess twin sharing was observed in beta out-of-frame sequences. Cord blood's abundant beta clonotypes had fewer insertions, unlike memory repertoires.

A note on this clonotype: Antigen unknown.

TCRdb re-called the 5' RACE reads through MiXCR, storing one row per CDR3 protein. Among 700,000 or so distinct CDR3 sequences listed, roughly 20% were seen once. The CDR3 totals 15 residues. V was pared by 2 bases and J by 4 bases, with 15 bases between. Germline CDR1 and CDR2: SGHTA and FQGTGA. These data also formed part of another study, on T cells expressing NK-cell markers. That work adds: Sorted CD3+CD56-NKG2C+, CD3+CD56+NKG2C- and CD3+CD56+NKG2C+ T cells were the source of the TCR beta repertoires. The study sequenced eight donors, seven HCMV-seropositive and one seronegative.

This TCR derives from a woman younger than 35 in good health. Sequencing was performed on PBMCs. This sequence joins TRBV7-3 and TRBJ2-7; D gene uncertain. The CDR3 region has the DNA TGTGCCAGCAGCTTAGAACCGACTCGAATTTACGAGCAGTACTTC. Protein: CASSLEPTRIYEQYF.